A selection of T cell receptor beta chains follows, all from one sample in a study of shared clonotypes between healthy human individuals. Here immunoSEQ multiplex PCR was the method, and the copy in TCRdb shows in-frame clones only, minus some. The data contain about 680,000 clones, about 78% of them singletons. The sequenced sample consisted of memory CD4+ T cells sorted from blood. All receptors come from a woman under 40 in good health. Each CDR3 is given with its conserved first and last residue. The D gene is left open where the match is weak. Size is omitted from some rows. Given values are once, few, many or a class for expanded clones.

V gene: TRBV5-4
D gene: .
CDR3 length: 20
clone size: .
J gene: TRBJ2-1
CDR3 protein: CASSPSLRGRGTIGDNEQFF
CDR3 DNA: TGTGCCAGCAGCCCCTCGCTGAGGGGACGGGGCACGATCGGGGACAATGAGCAGTTCTTC

V gene: TRBV7-9
D gene: .
CDR3 length: 13
clone size: .
J gene: TRBJ2-1
CDR3 protein: CASSFDYYNEQFF
CDR3 DNA: TGTGCCAGCAGCTTTGACTATTACAATGAGCAGTTCTTC

V gene: TRBV7-9
D gene: .
CDR3 length: 16
clone size: .
J gene: TRBJ1-1
CDR3 protein: CASSLAGRGRNTEAFF
CDR3 DNA: TGTGCCAGCAGCTTAGCGGGCAGGGGACGTAACACTGAAGCTTTCTTT

V gene: TRBV2
D gene: TRBD2
CDR3 length: 15
clone size: few
J gene: TRBJ2-2
CDR3 protein: CASIRGGSWAGELFF
CDR3 DNA: TGTGCCAGCATCAGAGGCGGGAGCTGGGCCGGGGAGCTGTTTTTT

V gene: TRBV2
D gene: .
CDR3 length: 16
clone size: once
J gene: TRBJ1-1
CDR3 protein: CASSEALGGLVAEAFF
CDR3 DNA: TGTGCCAGCAGTGAAGCGCTCGGGGGTTTGGTCGCTGAAGCTTTCTTT

V gene: TRBV11-1
D gene: .
CDR3 length: 14
clone size: .
J gene: TRBJ2-7
CDR3 protein: CASSPEEDSYEQYF
CDR3 DNA: TGTGCCAGCAGCCCGGAGGAGGACAGCTACGAGCAGTACTTC

V gene: TRBV19
D gene: .
CDR3 length: 13
clone size: few
J gene: TRBJ1-2
CDR3 protein: CASSIMTAYGYTF
CDR3 DNA: TGTGCCAGTAGTATAATGACAGCCTATGGCTACACCTTC

V gene: TRBV28
D gene: TRBD1
CDR3 length: 14
clone size: .
J gene: TRBJ2-7
CDR3 protein: CASKVQGAGSEQYF
CDR3 DNA: TGTGCCAGCAAAGTACAGGGGGCAGGGAGCGAGCAGTACTTC

V gene: TRBV6-5
D gene: .
CDR3 length: 14
clone size: .
J gene: TRBJ2-2
CDR3 protein: CASSRDANTGELFF
CDR3 DNA: TGTGCCAGCAGCCGGGACGCGAACACCGGGGAGCTGTTTTTT

V gene: TRBV4-2
D gene: .
CDR3 length: 16
clone size: .
J gene: TRBJ2-2
CDR3 protein: CASSQWGGANTGELFF
CDR3 DNA: TGTGCCAGCAGCCAATGGGGGGGCGCGAACACCGGGGAGCTGTTTTTT

V gene: TRBV7-6
D gene: TRBD1
CDR3 length: 14
clone size: few
J gene: TRBJ2-1
CDR3 protein: CASSIGQGGNEQFF
CDR3 DNA: TGTGCCAGCAGCATAGGACAGGGGGGGAATGAGCAGTTCTTC

V gene: TRBV18
D gene: TRBD2
CDR3 length: 15
clone size: .
J gene: TRBJ2-1
CDR3 protein: CASSPPGLAGSEQFF
CDR3 DNA: TGTGCCAGCTCACCACCGGGACTAGCGGGAAGTGAGCAGTTCTTC

V gene: TRBV7-9
D gene: .
CDR3 length: 13
clone size: once
J gene: TRBJ2-7
CDR3 protein: CASSFEGQTPLYF
CDR3 DNA: TGTGCCAGCAGCTTTGAGGGACAAACGCCTCTGTACTTC

V gene: TRBV6-1
D gene: .
CDR3 length: 16
clone size: .
J gene: TRBJ2-6
CDR3 protein: CASSVDGSSGANVLTF
CDR3 DNA: TGTGCCAGCAGTGTAGACGGCAGCTCTGGGGCCAACGTCCTGACTTTC

V gene: TRBV5-1
D gene: .
CDR3 length: 15
clone size: .
J gene: TRBJ2-1
CDR3 protein: CASSLSSVRHNEQFF
CDR3 DNA: TGCGCCAGCAGCTTGAGTAGCGTCAGACACAATGAGCAGTTCTTC

V gene: TRBV18
D gene: TRBD1
CDR3 length: 18
clone size: .
J gene: TRBJ1-1
CDR3 protein: CASSPFQNRGREGTEAFF
CDR3 DNA: TGTGCCAGCTCACCATTTCAGAACAGGGGGCGCGAGGGCACTGAAGCTTTCTTT

V gene: TRBV21-1
D gene: .
CDR3 length: 14
clone size: .
J gene: TRBJ2-1
CDR3 protein: CASSKPRAYNEQFF
CDR3 DNA: TGTGCCAGCAGCAAACCCCGGGCATACAATGAGCAGTTCTTC

V gene: TRBV2
D gene: .
CDR3 length: 12
clone size: once
J gene: TRBJ2-1
CDR3 protein: CASSLLDNEQFF
CDR3 DNA: TGTGCCAGCAGTCTTCTCGACAATGAGCAGTTCTTC

V gene: TRBV18
D gene: TRBD1
CDR3 length: 15
clone size: .
J gene: TRBJ2-7
CDR3 protein: CASSRTGTGIYEQYF
CDR3 DNA: TGTGCCAGCTCACGTACCGGGACAGGGATCTACGAGCAGTACTTC

V gene: TRBV11-2
D gene: TRBD1
CDR3 length: 13
clone size: .
J gene: TRBJ2-7
CDR3 protein: CASSRQGTYEQYF
CDR3 DNA: TGTGCCAGCAGTAGACAGGGTACCTACGAGCAGTACTTC

V gene: TRBV11-1
D gene: TRBD1
CDR3 length: 14
clone size: .
J gene: TRBJ2-5
CDR3 protein: CASRLTGRRETQYF
CDR3 DNA: TGTGCCAGCAGACTGACAGGGCGGCGGGAGACCCAGTACTTC

V gene: TRBV6-5
D gene: .
CDR3 length: 14
clone size: .
J gene: TRBJ1-1
CDR3 protein: CASTSGIVNTEAFF
CDR3 DNA: TGTGCCAGCACCTCGGGGATAGTGAACACTGAAGCTTTCTTT

V gene: TRBV7-3
D gene: .
CDR3 length: 13
clone size: .
J gene: TRBJ2-1
CDR3 protein: CASSRSGEDEQFF
CDR3 DNA: TGTGCCAGCAGCCGATCAGGGGAGGATGAGCAGTTCTTC

V gene: TRBV11-2
D gene: TRBD2
CDR3 length: 17
clone size: .
J gene: TRBJ2-3
CDR3 protein: CASSLALTSGSADTQYF
CDR3 DNA: TGTGCCAGCAGCTTAGCCCTGACTAGCGGGAGCGCAGATACGCAGTATTTT

V gene: TRBV10-2
D gene: TRBD1
CDR3 length: 14
clone size: .
J gene: TRBJ1-2
CDR3 protein: CASREGGSLYGYTF
CDR3 DNA: TGCGCCAGCAGGGAAGGGGGCTCCTTATATGGCTACACCTTC

V gene: TRBV19
D gene: .
CDR3 length: 15
clone size: .
J gene: TRBJ2-7
CDR3 protein: CASSKGLARTYEQYF
CDR3 DNA: TGTGCCAGTAGTAAGGGGCTAGCGAGGACCTACGAGCAGTACTTC

V gene: TRBV10-3
D gene: .
CDR3 length: 14
clone size: few
J gene: TRBJ1-5
CDR3 protein: CANGPLDSNQPQHF
CDR3 DNA: TGTGCCAACGGTCCATTGGATAGCAATCAGCCCCAGCATTTT

V gene: TRBV19
D gene: .
CDR3 length: 14
clone size: .
J gene: TRBJ2-5
CDR3 protein: CASSIGVGWETQYF
CDR3 DNA: TGTGCCAGTAGTATAGGAGTAGGATGGGAGACCCAGTACTTC

V gene: TRBV18
D gene: TRBD1
CDR3 length: 14
clone size: .
J gene: TRBJ2-7
CDR3 protein: CASSPGTGTYEQYF
CDR3 DNA: TGTGCCAGCTCACCCGGGACAGGGACCTACGAGCAGTACTTC

V gene: TRBV7-9
D gene: TRBD2
CDR3 length: 15
clone size: .
J gene: TRBJ2-5
CDR3 protein: CASSVRLAGVETQYF
CDR3 DNA: TGTGCCAGCAGCGTCCGACTAGCGGGAGTGGAGACCCAGTACTTC

V gene: TRBV6-6
D gene: TRBD1
CDR3 length: 15
clone size: .
J gene: TRBJ1-4
CDR3 protein: CASSYPGQGDEKLFF
CDR3 DNA: TGTGCCAGCAGCTACCCGGGACAGGGTGACGAAAAACTGTTTTTT

V gene: TRBV29-1
D gene: TRBD2
CDR3 length: 13
clone size: .
J gene: TRBJ2-5
CDR3 protein: CSVASGIGKTQYF
CDR3 DNA: TGCAGCGTTGCGAGCGGGATAGGGAAGACCCAGTACTTC

V gene: TRBV10-2
D gene: TRBD1
CDR3 length: 14
clone size: .
J gene: TRBJ1-1
CDR3 protein: CASSATGVATEAFF
CDR3 DNA: TGCGCCAGCAGTGCAACAGGGGTCGCCACTGAAGCTTTCTTT

V gene: TRBV11-3
D gene: .
CDR3 length: 15
clone size: .
J gene: TRBJ2-3
CDR3 protein: CASAATNVATDTQYF
CDR3 DNA: TGTGCCAGTGCGGCGACAAACGTGGCCACAGATACGCAGTATTTT

V gene: TRBV19
D gene: TRBD1
CDR3 length: 16
clone size: .
J gene: TRBJ2-4
CDR3 protein: CASSLPGQGDGNIQYF
CDR3 DNA: TGTGCCAGTAGCCTCCCGGGACAGGGGGATGGAAACATTCAGTACTTC

V gene: TRBV5-1
D gene: .
CDR3 length: 15
clone size: once
J gene: TRBJ2-5
CDR3 protein: CASSLAKLVEETQYF
CDR3 DNA: TGCGCCAGCAGCTTGGCCAAACTAGTAGAAGAGACCCAGTACTTC

V gene: TRBV5-1
D gene: .
CDR3 length: 13
clone size: .
J gene: TRBJ1-5
CDR3 protein: CASSPGLDQPQHF
CDR3 DNA: TGCGCCAGCAGCCCAGGGTTGGATCAGCCCCAGCATTTT

V gene: TRBV20-1
D gene: .
CDR3 length: 10
clone size: few
J gene: TRBJ1-1
CDR3 protein: CSASRVNAFF
CDR3 DNA: TGCAGTGCTAGTCGGGTGAATGCTTTCTTT

V gene: TRBV19
D gene: .
CDR3 length: 14
clone size: many
J gene: TRBJ1-4
CDR3 protein: CASRPSATNEKLFF
CDR3 DNA: TGTGCCAGTAGACCATCTGCAACTAATGAAAAACTGTTTTTT

V gene: TRBV19
D gene: .
CDR3 length: 13
clone size: .
J gene: TRBJ1-2
CDR3 protein: CASKPEINYGYTF
CDR3 DNA: TGTGCCAGTAAACCCGAGATCAACTATGGCTACACCTTC

V gene: TRBV9
D gene: TRBD1
CDR3 length: 15
clone size: .
J gene: TRBJ1-4
CDR3 protein: CASSVGDRSNEKLFF
CDR3 DNA: TGTGCCAGCAGCGTGGGGGACAGATCTAATGAAAAACTGTTTTTT

V gene: TRBV14
D gene: .
CDR3 length: 13
clone size: .
J gene: TRBJ1-1
CDR3 protein: CASSQEWNTEAFF
CDR3 DNA: TGTGCCAGCAGCCAAGAGTGGAACACTGAAGCTTTCTTT

V gene: TRBV25-1
D gene: TRBD1
CDR3 length: 18
clone size: .
J gene: TRBJ1-2
CDR3 protein: CASSEDRSFDPQRRGYTF
CDR3 DNA: TGTGCCAGCAGTGAGGACAGGTCCTTCGATCCTCAGAGGCGTGGCTACACCTTC

V gene: TRBV27
D gene: TRBD2
CDR3 length: 18
clone size: .
J gene: TRBJ2-5
CDR3 protein: CASSPLQLAGGSQETQYF
CDR3 DNA: TGTGCCAGCAGTCCCCTGCAACTAGCGGGAGGATCTCAAGAGACCCAGTACTTC

V gene: TRBV11-2
D gene: .
CDR3 length: 15
clone size: .
J gene: TRBJ2-3
CDR3 protein: CASSLRLGMGDTQYF
CDR3 DNA: TGTGCCAGCAGCTTGCGACTAGGTATGGGAGATACGCAGTATTTT

V gene: TRBV6-5
D gene: .
CDR3 length: 13
clone size: .
J gene: TRBJ2-7
CDR3 protein: CASSYGGAAEQYF
CDR3 DNA: TGTGCCAGCAGTTACGGGGGGGCTGCCGAGCAGTACTTC

V gene: TRBV18
D gene: .
CDR3 length: 15
clone size: .
J gene: TRBJ2-5
CDR3 protein: CASSPSVGRAETQYF
CDR3 DNA: TGTGCCAGCTCACCATCAGTAGGCAGGGCAGAGACCCAGTACTTC

V gene: TRBV7-9
D gene: TRBD1
CDR3 length: 14
clone size: once
J gene: TRBJ2-7
CDR3 protein: CASSFTQGAGEQYF
CDR3 DNA: TGTGCCAGCAGCTTTACGCAGGGGGCAGGGGAGCAGTACTTC

V gene: TRBV7-3
D gene: .
CDR3 length: 15
clone size: .
J gene: TRBJ2-3
CDR3 protein: CASSSTGTDLDTQYF
CDR3 DNA: TGTGCCAGCAGCTCAACCGGGACCGACTTGGATACGCAGTATTTT

V gene: TRBV19
D gene: .
CDR3 length: 15
clone size: .
J gene: TRBJ2-2
CDR3 protein: CASSYLGGRTGELFF
CDR3 DNA: TGTGCCAGTAGTTATCTAGGCGGGCGAACCGGGGAGCTGTTTTTT

V gene: TRBV12-1
D gene: .
CDR3 length: 15
clone size: .
J gene: TRBJ2-7
CDR3 protein: CASSFTLADSYEQYF
CDR3 DNA: TGTGCCAGCAGCTTTACCCTAGCGGACTCCTACGAGCAGTACTTC

V gene: TRBV28
D gene: TRBD2
CDR3 length: 14
clone size: .
J gene: TRBJ2-7
CDR3 protein: CASSQRGPGYEQYF
CDR3 DNA: TGTGCCAGCAGTCAGCGGGGCCCCGGGTACGAGCAGTACTTC

V gene: TRBV27
D gene: TRBD2
CDR3 length: 15
clone size: .
J gene: TRBJ2-1
CDR3 protein: CASSFSGSSYNEQFF
CDR3 DNA: TGTGCCAGCAGTTTTAGCGGGAGCTCCTACAATGAGCAGTTCTTC

V gene: TRBV7-2
D gene: TRBD2
CDR3 length: 17
clone size: .
J gene: TRBJ2-1
CDR3 protein: CASSLRPTSGSYNEQFF
CDR3 DNA: TGTGCCAGCAGCCTACGCCCGACTAGCGGGAGTTACAATGAGCAGTTCTTC

V gene: TRBV4-1
D gene: .
CDR3 length: 13
clone size: few
J gene: TRBJ1-4
CDR3 protein: CASSQEAAMRLFF
CDR3 DNA: TGCGCCAGCAGCCAAGAGGCCGCTATGAGACTGTTTTTT

V gene: TRBV6-5
D gene: TRBD2
CDR3 length: 13
clone size: .
J gene: TRBJ2-7
CDR3 protein: CASRGLVEYEQYF
CDR3 DNA: TGTGCCAGCAGGGGACTAGTTGAATACGAGCAGTACTTC

V gene: TRBV7-9
D gene: .
CDR3 length: 14
clone size: .
J gene: TRBJ1-2
CDR3 protein: CASSLGGAHYGYTF
CDR3 DNA: TGTGCCAGCAGCTTAGGAGGGGCCCACTATGGCTACACCTTC